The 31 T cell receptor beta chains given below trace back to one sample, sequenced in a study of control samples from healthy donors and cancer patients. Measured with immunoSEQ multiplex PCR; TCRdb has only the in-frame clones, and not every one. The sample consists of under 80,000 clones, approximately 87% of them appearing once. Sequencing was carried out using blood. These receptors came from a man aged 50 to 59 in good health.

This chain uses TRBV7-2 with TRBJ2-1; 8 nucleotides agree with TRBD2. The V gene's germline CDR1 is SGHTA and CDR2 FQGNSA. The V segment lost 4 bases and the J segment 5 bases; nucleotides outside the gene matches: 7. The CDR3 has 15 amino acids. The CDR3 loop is CASSSLAGGNNEQFF. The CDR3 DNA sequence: TGTGCCAGCAGCTCCCTGGCGGGGGGCAACAATGAGCAGTTCTTC.

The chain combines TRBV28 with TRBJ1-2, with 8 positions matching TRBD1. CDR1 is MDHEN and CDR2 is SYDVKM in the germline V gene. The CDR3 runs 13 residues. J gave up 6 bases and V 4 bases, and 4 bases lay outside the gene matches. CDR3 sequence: CASSSPDRDGYTF. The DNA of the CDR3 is TGTGCCAGCAGTTCGCCGGACAGGGATGGCTACACCTTC.

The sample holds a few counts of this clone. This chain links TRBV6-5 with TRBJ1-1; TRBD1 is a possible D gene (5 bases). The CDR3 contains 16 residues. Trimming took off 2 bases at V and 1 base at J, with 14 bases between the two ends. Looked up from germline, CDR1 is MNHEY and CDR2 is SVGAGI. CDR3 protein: CASSYDRIMPNTEAFF. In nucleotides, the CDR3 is TGTGCCAGCAGTTACGACAGAATTATGCCGAACACTGAAGCTTTCTTT.

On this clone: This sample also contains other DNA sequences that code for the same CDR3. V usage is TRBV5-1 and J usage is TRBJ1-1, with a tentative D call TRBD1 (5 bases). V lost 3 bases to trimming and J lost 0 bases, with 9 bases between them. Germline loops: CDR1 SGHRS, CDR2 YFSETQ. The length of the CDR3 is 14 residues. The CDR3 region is CASSSGQLNTEAFF. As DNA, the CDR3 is TGCGCCAGCAGCTCCGGACAACTGAACACTGAAGCTTTCTTT.

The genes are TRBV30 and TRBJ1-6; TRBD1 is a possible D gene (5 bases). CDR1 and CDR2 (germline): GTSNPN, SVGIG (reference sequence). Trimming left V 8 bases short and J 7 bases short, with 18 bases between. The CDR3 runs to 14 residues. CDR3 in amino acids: CAGWDSSTNSPLHF. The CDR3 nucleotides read TGTGCCGGTTGGGACTCCTCCACAAATTCACCCCTCCACTTT. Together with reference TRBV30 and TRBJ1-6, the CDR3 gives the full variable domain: SQTIHQWPATLVQPVGSPLSLECTVEGTSNPNLYWYRQAAGRGLQLLFYSVGIGQISSEVPQNLSASRPQDRQFILSSKKLLLSDSGFYLCAGWDSSTNSPLHFGNGTRLTVT.

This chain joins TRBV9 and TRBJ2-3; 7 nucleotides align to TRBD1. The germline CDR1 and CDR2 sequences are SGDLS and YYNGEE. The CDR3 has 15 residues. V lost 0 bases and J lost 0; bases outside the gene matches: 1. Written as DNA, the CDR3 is TGTGCCAGCAGCGTAGGGGACAGTAGCACAGATACGCAGTATTTT. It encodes CASSVGDSSTDTQYF.

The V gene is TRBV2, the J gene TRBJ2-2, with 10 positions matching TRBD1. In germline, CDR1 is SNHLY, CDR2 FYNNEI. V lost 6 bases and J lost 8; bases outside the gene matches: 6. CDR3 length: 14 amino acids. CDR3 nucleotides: TGTGCCAGCAGCTCAGACAGGGGGCGAGGGGAGCTGTTTTTT. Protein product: CASSSDRGRGELFF.

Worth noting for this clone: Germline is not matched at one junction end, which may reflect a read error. CDR3 nucleotide sequence: TGTGCCAGCAGGTTAGGGCAGACAGGGACAGATACGCAGTATTTT. It specifies CASRLGQTGTDTQYF. This sequence joins TRBV7-6 and TRBJ2-3; 7 bases map to TRBD1. There are 15 residues in the CDR3. Germline V lookup: CDR1 SGHVS, CDR2 FNYEAQ. The full variable domain, its missing parts supplied by reference TRBV7-6 and TRBJ2-3, is GAGVSQSPRYKVTKRGQDVALRCDPISGHVSLYWYRQALGQGPEFLTYFNYEAQQDKSGLPNDRFSAERPEGSISTLTIQRTEQRDSAMYRCASRLGQTGTDTQYFGPGTRLTVL.

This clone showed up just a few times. The CDR3 DNA sequence: TGTGCCAGCAGCTTAGGAAGGGATAATTCACCCCTCCACTTT. Amino acid sequence: CASSLGRDNSPLHF. V is TRBV7-3 and J is TRBJ1-6; D not resolved. This CDR3 region has 14 residues. Trimming took off 2 bases at V and 5 bases at J, with 7 bases between the two ends. Germline values: CDR1 SGHTA, CDR2 FQGTGA.

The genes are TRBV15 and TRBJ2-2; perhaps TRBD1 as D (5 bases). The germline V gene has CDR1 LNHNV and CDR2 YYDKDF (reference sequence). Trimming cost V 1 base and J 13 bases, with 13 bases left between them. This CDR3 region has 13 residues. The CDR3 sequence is CATSRGGQVVLFF. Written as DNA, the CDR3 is TGTGCCACCAGCAGAGGCGGACAAGTTGTGCTGTTTTTT.

The CDR3 DNA follows: TGTGCCAGCAGCTGGACAGTCGGGGAGCTGTTTTTT. Protein: CASSWTVGELFF. The chain uses TRBV9 and TRBJ2-2; possible D gene TRBD1, 6 bases. The ends were cut back, 4 bases at V and 7 bases at J, with 8 bases in the middle. CDR1 is SGDLS and CDR2 is YYNGEE in the germline V gene. This CDR3 region has 12 residues.

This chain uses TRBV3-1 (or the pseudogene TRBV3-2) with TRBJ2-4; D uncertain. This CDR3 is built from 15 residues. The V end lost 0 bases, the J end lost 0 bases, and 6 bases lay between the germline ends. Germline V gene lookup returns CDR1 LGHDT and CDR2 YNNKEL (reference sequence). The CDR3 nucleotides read TGTGCCAGCAGCCAAGATTACCTAGCCAAAAACATTCAGTACTTC. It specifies CASSQDYLAKNIQYF.

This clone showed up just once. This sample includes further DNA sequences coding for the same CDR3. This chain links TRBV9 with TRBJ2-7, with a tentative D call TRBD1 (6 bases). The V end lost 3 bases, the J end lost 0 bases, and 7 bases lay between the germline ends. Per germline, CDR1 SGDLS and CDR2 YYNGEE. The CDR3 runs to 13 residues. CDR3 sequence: CASSADSSYEQYF. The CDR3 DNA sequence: TGTGCCAGCAGCGCGGACAGCTCCTACGAGCAGTACTTC.

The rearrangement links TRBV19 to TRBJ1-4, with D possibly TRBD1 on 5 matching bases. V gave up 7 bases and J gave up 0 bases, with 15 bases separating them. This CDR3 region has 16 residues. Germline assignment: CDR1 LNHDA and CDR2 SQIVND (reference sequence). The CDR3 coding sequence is TGTGCCAGTACCCGGGACCCTTTTGCAACTAATGAAAAACTGTTTTTT. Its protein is CASTRDPFATNEKLFF.

This CDR3 is CSVARGAPYEQYF. For the CDR3, the DNA is TGCAGCGTTGCAAGGGGGGCTCCCTACGAGCAGTACTTC. This sequence joins TRBV29-1 and TRBJ2-7; D may correspond to TRBD1 or TRBD2 (6 bases each). V was cut by 4 bases and J by 2 bases, with 12 bases left in between. Germline CDR1 reads SQVTM; CDR2 reads ANQGSEA. This CDR3 is built from 13 residues.

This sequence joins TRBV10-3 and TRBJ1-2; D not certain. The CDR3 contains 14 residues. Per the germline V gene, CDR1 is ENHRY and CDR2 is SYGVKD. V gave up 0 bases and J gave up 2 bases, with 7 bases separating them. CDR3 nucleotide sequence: TGTGCCATCAGTGAGTCTTCCGTGAACTATGGCTACACCTTC. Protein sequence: CAISESSVNYGYTF.

The CDR3 sequence: CASSFGQGWNTEAFF. The CDR3 DNA reads as TGTGCCAGCAGCTTCGGACAGGGGTGGAACACTGAAGCTTTCTTT. The chain carries TRBV5-6 and TRBJ1-1, with 9 bases that match TRBD1. The CDR3 loop spans 15 amino acids. The J segment lost 1 base and the V segment lost 2 bases, leaving 3 bases of the junction unmatched. Germline CDR1 SGHDT, CDR2 YYEEEE.

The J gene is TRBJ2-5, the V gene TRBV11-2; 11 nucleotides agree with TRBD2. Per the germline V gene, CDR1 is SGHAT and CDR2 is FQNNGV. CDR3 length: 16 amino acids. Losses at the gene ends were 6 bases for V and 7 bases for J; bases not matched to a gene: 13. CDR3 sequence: CASRAQTSGAWGTQYF. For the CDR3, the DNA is TGTGCCAGCAGGGCCCAGACTAGCGGGGCCTGGGGGACCCAGTACTTC.

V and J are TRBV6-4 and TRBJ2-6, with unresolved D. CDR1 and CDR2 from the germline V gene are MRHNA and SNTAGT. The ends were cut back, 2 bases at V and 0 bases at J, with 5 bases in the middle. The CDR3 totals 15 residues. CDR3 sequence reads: CASSDDHSGANVLTF. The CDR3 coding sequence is TGTGCCAGCAGTGACGATCACTCTGGGGCCAACGTCCTGACTTTC.

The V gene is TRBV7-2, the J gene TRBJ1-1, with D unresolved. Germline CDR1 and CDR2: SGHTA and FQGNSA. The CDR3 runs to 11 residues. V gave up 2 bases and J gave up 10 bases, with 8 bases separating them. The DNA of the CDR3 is TGTGCCAGCAGCTTACTCCCAGGAGCTTTCTTT. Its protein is CASSLLPGAFF.

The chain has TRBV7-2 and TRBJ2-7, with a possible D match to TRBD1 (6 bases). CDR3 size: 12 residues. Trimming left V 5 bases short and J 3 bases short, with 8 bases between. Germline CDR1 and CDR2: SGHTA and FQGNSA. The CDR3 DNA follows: TGTGCCAGCAGCCTCAGGGGCTACGAGCAGTACTTC. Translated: CASSLRGYEQYF.

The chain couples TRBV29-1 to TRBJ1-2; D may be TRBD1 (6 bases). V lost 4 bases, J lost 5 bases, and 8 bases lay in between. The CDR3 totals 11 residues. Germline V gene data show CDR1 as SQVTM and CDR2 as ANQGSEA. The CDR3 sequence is CSVVGAYGYTF. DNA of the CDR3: TGCAGCGTTGTGGGGGCATATGGCTACACCTTC.

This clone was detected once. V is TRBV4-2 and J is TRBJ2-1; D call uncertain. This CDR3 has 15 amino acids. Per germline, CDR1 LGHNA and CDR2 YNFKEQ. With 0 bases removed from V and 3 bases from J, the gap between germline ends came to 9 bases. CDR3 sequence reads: CASSQDSRIYNEQFF. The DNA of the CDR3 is TGTGCCAGCAGCCAAGATTCACGGATCTACAATGAGCAGTTCTTC.

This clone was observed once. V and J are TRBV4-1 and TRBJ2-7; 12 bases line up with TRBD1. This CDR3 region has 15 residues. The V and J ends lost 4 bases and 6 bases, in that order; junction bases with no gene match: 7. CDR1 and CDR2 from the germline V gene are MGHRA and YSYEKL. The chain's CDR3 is CASSRQGQGASEQYF. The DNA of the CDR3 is TGCGCCAGCAGCCGGCAGGGACAGGGGGCTAGCGAGCAGTACTTC.

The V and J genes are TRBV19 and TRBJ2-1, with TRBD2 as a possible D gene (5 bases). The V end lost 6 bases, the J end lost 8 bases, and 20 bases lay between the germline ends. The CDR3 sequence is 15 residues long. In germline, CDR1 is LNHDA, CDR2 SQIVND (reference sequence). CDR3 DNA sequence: TGTGCCAGTAGAAATCGCCTCCTAGCCGGCGATGAGCAGTTCTTC. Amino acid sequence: CASRNRLLAGDEQFF.

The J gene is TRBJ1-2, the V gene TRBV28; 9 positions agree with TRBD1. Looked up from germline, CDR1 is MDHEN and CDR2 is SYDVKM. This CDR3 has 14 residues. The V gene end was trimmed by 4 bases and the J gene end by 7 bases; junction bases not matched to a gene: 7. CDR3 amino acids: CASSSLGTGLGYTF. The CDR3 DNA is TGTGCCAGCAGTTCGCTCGGGACAGGGCTTGGCTACACCTTC.

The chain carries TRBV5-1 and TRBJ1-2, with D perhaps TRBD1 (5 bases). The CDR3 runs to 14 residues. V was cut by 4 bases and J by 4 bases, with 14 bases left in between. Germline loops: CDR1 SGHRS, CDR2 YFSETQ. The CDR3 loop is CASSEGTEGYGYTF. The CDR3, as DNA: TGCGCCAGCAGCGAAGGGACGGAAGGCTATGGCTACACCTTC.

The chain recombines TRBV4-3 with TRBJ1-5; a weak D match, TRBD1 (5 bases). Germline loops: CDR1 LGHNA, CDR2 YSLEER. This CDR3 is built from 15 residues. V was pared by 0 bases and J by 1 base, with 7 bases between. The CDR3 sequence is CASSQDGHSNQPQHF. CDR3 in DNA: TGCGCCAGCAGCCAAGATGGACACAGCAATCAGCCCCAGCATTTT.

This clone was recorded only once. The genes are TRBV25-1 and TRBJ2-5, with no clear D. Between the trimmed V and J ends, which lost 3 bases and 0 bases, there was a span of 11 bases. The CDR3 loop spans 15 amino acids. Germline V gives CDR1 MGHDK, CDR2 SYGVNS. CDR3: CASSDPGRHQETQYF. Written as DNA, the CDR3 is TGTGCCAGCAGTGATCCAGGACGGCACCAAGAGACCCAGTACTTC.

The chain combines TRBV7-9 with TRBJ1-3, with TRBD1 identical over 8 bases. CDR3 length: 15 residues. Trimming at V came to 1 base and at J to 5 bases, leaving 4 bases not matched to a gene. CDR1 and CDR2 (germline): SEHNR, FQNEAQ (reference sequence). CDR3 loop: CASSLGQGARNTIYF. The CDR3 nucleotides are TGTGCCAGCAGCTTAGGGCAGGGGGCTAGAAACACCATATATTTT.

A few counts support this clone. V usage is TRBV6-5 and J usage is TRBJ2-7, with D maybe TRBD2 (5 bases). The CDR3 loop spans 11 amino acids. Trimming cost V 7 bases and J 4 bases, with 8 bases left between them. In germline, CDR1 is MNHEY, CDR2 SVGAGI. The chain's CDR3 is CASNLAYEQYF. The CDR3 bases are TGTGCCAGCAACCTAGCATACGAGCAGTACTTC.